The 2 T cell receptor beta chains given below trace back to one sample, sequenced in a study of T cell responses to AZD1222 COVID-19 vaccine. Assay used: immunoSEQ multiplex PCR; TCRdb lists only in-frame clones, some missing. The sample carries tens of thousands of clones, around 91% recorded once. This specimen was peripheral blood, taken on day 0 of MenACWY control vaccination. These receptors all stem from an adult in good health.

The chain links TRBV27 to TRBJ2-2, with TRBD1 as a possible D gene (6 bases). Trimming pared 2 bases from V and 0 bases from J, leaving 7 bases between. The CDR3 consists of 15 residues. Germline loops: CDR1 MNHEY, CDR2 SMNVEV (reference sequence). This CDR3 reads CASSLDRTNTGELFF. CDR3 coding DNA: TGTGCCAGCAGTTTAGACAGGACGAACACCGGGGAGCTGTTTTTT.

The genes are TRBV29-1 and TRBJ2-5, with 8 bases that match TRBD1. Trimming took 6 bases from V and 5 from J; bases not matched to a gene: 11. Germline V gene sequence: CDR1 SQVTM, CDR2 ANQGSEA. The CDR3 is made up of 14 amino acids. The CDR3: CSVDGQGIMETQYF. The CDR3 bases are TGCAGCGTAGATGGACAGGGTATTATGGAGACCCAGTACTTC.